A single sample gave rise to the 25 T cell receptor beta chains below, sequenced in a study of cytotoxic CD8 clonotypes in ibrutinib-treated CLL. Profiled with immunoSEQ multiplex PCR; TCRdb holds only in-frame clones, not every one. The repertoire holds 200,000 to 250,000 clones, with over 65% as singletons. The sample here was PBMCs, taken after 12 months of ibrutinib treatment. Receptors originate from a human donor with chronic lymphocytic leukemia.

The V call is TRBV10-3, the J call TRBJ2-7; no reliable D call. CDR1 and CDR2 (germline): ENHRY, SYGVKD. This CDR3 comprises 13 residues. The V gene lost 4 bases and the J gene lost 2 bases, with 9 bases spanning the gap. The chain's CDR3 is CAISGRPPYEQYF. Written as DNA, the CDR3 is TGTGCCATCAGTGGTCGACCTCCCTACGAGCAGTACTTC.

The V gene is TRBV18, the J gene TRBJ1-2, with a possible D match to TRBD1 (6 bases). Trimming cost V 2 bases and J 1 base, with 8 bases left between them. The CDR3 is 14 residues long. Per germline, CDR1 KGHSH and CDR2 LQKENI. The CDR3 region is CASSPGGGNYGYTF. CDR3 DNA: TGTGCCAGCTCACCAGGAGGGGGTAACTATGGCTACACCTTC.

The chain couples TRBV5-1 to TRBJ2-7, with D maybe TRBD1 (5 bases). Germline V gives CDR1 SGHRS, CDR2 YFSETQ. V was pared by 4 bases and J by 5 bases, with 22 bases between. This CDR3 region has 16 residues. CDR3 nucleotide sequence: TGCGCCAGCAGCCCCTTAGGACCGGGTTTAGGGGACGAGCAGTACTTC. Its protein product is CASSPLGPGLGDEQYF.

The chain is built from TRBV7-2 and TRBJ2-7; D remains unclear. The V end was cut by 3 bases, the J end by 2 bases, with 11 bases between. The CDR3 extends over 14 amino acids. Germline-derived CDR1 and CDR2 are SGHTA and FQGNSA. This CDR3 reads CASSLASNPYEQYF. DNA of the CDR3: TGTGCCAGCAGCTTGGCGAGTAATCCCTACGAGCAGTACTTC.

The CDR3 DNA sequence: TGTGCCAGCAGCTTAGGAGGATTCACAGATACGCAGTATTTT. This sequence encodes CASSLGGFTDTQYF. The V call is TRBV7-2, the J call TRBJ2-3; D call uncertain. The CDR3 is 14 amino acids. Trimming stripped 1 base from V and 2 bases from J, with 7 bases between. CDR1 is SGHTA, CDR2 FQGNSA, per germline.

This clone appeared a few times. The V and J genes are TRBV2 and TRBJ1-1, with D maybe TRBD1 (5 bases). The V end lost 10 bases, the J end lost 4 bases, and 16 bases lay between the germline ends. Germline V gene sequence: CDR1 SNHLY, CDR2 FYNNEI. This CDR3 is 13 amino acids long. In DNA form, the CDR3 reads TGTGCCACGCAGGGAAACGGGGTCACTGAAGCTTTCTTT. Its translation: CATQGNGVTEAFF. The full variable domain, in which reference TRBV2 and TRBJ1-1 provide the parts outside the CDR3, is EPEVTQTPSHQVTQMGQEVILRCVPISNHLYFYWYRQILGQKVEFLVSFYNNEISEKSEIFDDQFSVERPDGSNFTLKIRSTKLEDSAMYFCATQGNGVTEAFFGQGTRLTVV.

This clone was seen just once. The rearrangement links TRBV6-4 to TRBJ2-3; tentatively, D is TRBD1 (5 bases). Trimming stripped 3 bases from V and 5 bases from J, with 12 bases between. Germline CDR1 and CDR2: MRHNA and SNTAGT. CDR3 length equals 14 residues. CDR3 region: CASSESVREDTQYF. In nucleotides, the CDR3 is TGTGCCAGCAGTGAATCAGTCAGGGAAGATACGCAGTATTTT.

This clone was found a few times. The rearrangement joins TRBV30 to TRBJ2-5; 11 bases map to TRBD2. Germline CDR1 GTSNPN, CDR2 SVGIG (reference sequence). This CDR3 is built from 11 residues. As DNA, the CDR3 is TGTGGGCTAGCGGGAGGCGCGACCCAGTACTTC. Translated: CGLAGGATQYF.

The J gene is TRBJ2-1, the V gene TRBV6-6; unclear D gene. Trimming stripped 7 bases from V and 10 bases from J, with 26 bases between. The CDR3 length is 16 residues. Germline V gene data show CDR1 as MNHNY and CDR2 as SVGAGI (reference sequence). The CDR3 loop reads CASIDGNLGPREEQFF. The CDR3 DNA reads TGTGCCAGCATTGATGGGAATCTAGGACCTCGAGAGGAGCAGTTCTTC.

The rearrangement uses TRBV25-1 and TRBJ2-3, with D possibly being TRBD2 (6 bases). The germline V gene encodes CDR1 MGHDK and CDR2 SYGVNS. The CDR3 has 14 residues. V was cut by 3 bases and J by 8 bases, with 15 bases left in between. The CDR3 DNA follows: TGTGCCAGCAGTGACCAGGGACTTACGGGTACGCAGTATTTT. It is translated as CASSDQGLTGTQYF.

The chain combines TRBV28 with TRBJ1-1; maybe TRBD1 (5 bases). There are 14 residues in the CDR3. Germline assignment: CDR1 MDHEN and CDR2 SYDVKM. V shed 4 bases and J shed 6 bases, with 15 bases lying between them. For the CDR3, the DNA is TGTGCCAGCAGTTCCCCCTCAGGGAGACCTGAAGCTTTCTTT. This gives the protein CASSSPSGRPEAFF.

This clone came up many times. V is TRBV4-1 and J is TRBJ1-1; D remains unclear. V lost 1 base to trimming and J lost 1 base, with 7 bases between them. The length of the CDR3 is 14 residues. Germline loops: CDR1 MGHRA, CDR2 YSYEKL. The CDR3 DNA follows: TGCGCCAGCAGCCAAGTCCGAACGAACACTGAAGCTTTCTTT. Amino acids: CASSQVRTNTEAFF.

This chain joins TRBV6-5 and TRBJ2-7; 11 bases line up with TRBD2. The V gene end was trimmed by 0 bases and the J gene end by 6 bases; junction bases not matched to a gene: 4. The CDR3 is 15 residues long. Germline V CDR1 and CDR2: MNHEY, SVGAGI. CDR3 coding DNA: TGTGCCAGCAGTTACTCGACTAGCGGGATGGGCGAGCAGTACTTC. Amino acids: CASSYSTSGMGEQYF.

The V and J genes are TRBV9 and TRBJ2-3, with D uncertain. The germline gives CDR1 SGDLS, CDR2 YYNGEE. This CDR3 region has 19 residues. V dropped 1 base and J dropped 0 bases, with 21 bases sitting between them. The CDR3 loop reads CASSVRPGKGITSTDTQYF. In DNA, the CDR3 is TGTGCCAGCAGCGTACGGCCCGGCAAAGGGATCACTAGCACAGATACGCAGTATTTT.

CDR3 nucleotides: TGTGCCAGCAGTTTATCGCCGGGCTCCTACAATGAGCAGTTCTTC. Translating it yields CASSLSPGSYNEQFF. V usage is TRBV27 and J usage is TRBJ2-1; no firm D call. From germline, CDR1 is MNHEY and CDR2 SMNVEV (reference sequence). The CDR3 consists of 15 residues. Trimming removed 0 bases at V and 0 bases at J, with 6 bases between.

The chain recombines TRBV9 with TRBJ2-2, with 8 bases matching TRBD1. Unmatched junction bases numbered 5, after V lost 0 bases and J lost 4 bases. The germline V gene encodes CDR1 SGDLS and CDR2 YYNGEE. This CDR3 is built from 16 residues. As DNA, the CDR3 is TGTGCCAGCAGCGTAGAGCCAGGGGGCGTCACCGGGGAGCTGTTTTTT. It translates to CASSVEPGGVTGELFF.

This clone was recorded once. This CDR3 is CASSPHRGGGYTF. The CDR3 region has the DNA TGTGCCAGCAGCCCACACAGGGGTGGTGGCTACACCTTC. J is TRBJ1-2 and V is TRBV27; 7 nucleotides agree with TRBD1. The CDR3 runs 13 residues. Germline trimming cut 6 bases from V and 7 bases from J; bases unmatched to any gene: 8. Germline assignment: CDR1 MNHEY and CDR2 SMNVEV (reference sequence).

In its sample, this clone was seen many times. The chain is built from TRBV10-3 and TRBJ1-5; no firm D call. Germline V gene data show CDR1 as ENHRY and CDR2 as SYGVKD. With 2 bases removed from V and 2 bases from J, the gap between germline ends came to 10 bases. CDR3 length: 15 residues. CDR3 sequence reads: CAISEHGEGNQPQHF. CDR3 sequence (DNA): TGTGCCATCAGTGAGCACGGTGAGGGCAATCAGCCCCAGCATTTT.

This chain connects TRBV5-1 to TRBJ2-3; 7 bases align to TRBD1. Looked up from germline, CDR1 is SGHRS and CDR2 is YFSETQ. This CDR3 has 14 amino acids. V was clipped by 3 bases and J by 2 bases; unmatched bases: 3. CDR3 nucleotide sequence: TGCGCCAGCAGCTGGGACAGTCCCACAGATACGCAGTATTTT. Amino acids: CASSWDSPTDTQYF.

This clone has more than one count but fewer than ten. The V gene is TRBV25-1, the J gene TRBJ1-2; TRBD1 is a possible D gene (5 bases). CDR1 is MGHDK and CDR2 is SYGVNS in the germline V gene. This CDR3 region has 14 residues. V gave up 3 bases and J gave up 4 bases, with 12 bases separating them. The CDR3 nucleotides read TGTGCCAGCAGTGAGAAACCGGGGCCCTATGGCTACACCTTC. Amino acids: CASSEKPGPYGYTF.

V gene TRBV18 combines with J gene TRBJ2-2; D call uncertain. Germline V gene data show CDR1 as KGHSH and CDR2 as LQKENI. Trimming shortened V by 0 bases and J by 4 bases, and 9 bases separated the two germline ends. The CDR3 extends over 15 amino acids. In DNA, the CDR3 is TGTGCCAGCTCACCACCCGCAGGTGGCACCGGGGAGCTGTTTTTT. As protein: CASSPPAGGTGELFF.

CDR3 sequence reads: CASSLDVTSTDTQYF. DNA of the CDR3: TGCGCCAGCAGCTTGGACGTCACATCCACAGATACGCAGTATTTT. The chain links TRBV5-1 to TRBJ2-3; D remains unclear. The germline gives CDR1 SGHRS, CDR2 YFSETQ. V was shortened by 0 bases and J by 2 bases, with 10 bases between the two germline ends. CDR3 length: 15 amino acids.

This clone appeared a single time. J is TRBJ2-4 and V is TRBV25-1, with D possibly being TRBD2 (5 bases). V shed 8 bases and J shed 6 bases, with 14 bases lying between them. Germline loops: CDR1 MGHDK, CDR2 SYGVNS. The CDR3 is 13 amino acids. As DNA, the CDR3 is TGTGCCAGCTCAGAGAGGGTGCGAAACATTCAGTACTTC. Translation gives CASSERVRNIQYF.

This clone was seen many times. Other DNA sequences in the sample encode the same CDR3. The chain couples TRBV7-2 to TRBJ2-7; D uncertain. Looked up from germline, CDR1 is SGHTA and CDR2 is FQGNSA. CDR3 length equals 12 residues. With 1 base removed from V and 4 bases from J, the gap between germline ends came to 5 bases. CDR3 protein: CASSLGVYEQYF. The CDR3 DNA follows: TGTGCCAGCAGCTTAGGTGTTTACGAGCAGTACTTC.

V usage is TRBV5-6 and J usage is TRBJ2-2, with 11 bases matching TRBD1. The CDR3 has 15 amino acids. The germline gives CDR1 SGHDT, CDR2 YYEEEE. V lost 4 bases and J lost 7; bases outside the gene matches: 6. CDR3 in DNA: TGTGCCAGCAGCAGGACAGGGGGCGGGTACGGGGAGCTGTTTTTT. It translates to CASSRTGGGYGELFF.